This is a list of T cell receptor beta chains from one sample in a study of somatic mutations in cytotoxic T cells in rheumatoid arthritis. Sequenced by immunoSEQ multiplex PCR; TCRdb stores in-frame clones only, minus some. Among 15,000 to 20,000 clones listed, over 75% were seen once. Sequenced input: CD8+ T cells sorted from blood. The origin of the receptors is an adult with rheumatoid arthritis. CDR3s include the opening cysteine and the closing phenylalanine or tryptophan. The order of the fields is D gene, J gene, CDR3 length, V gene, clone size, CDR3 protein, CDR3 DNA. The D gene is left open where the match is weak. The size entry is marked missing in some rows and otherwise reads once, few, many or a size class.

D: -
J: TRBJ2-7
length: 14
V: TRBV18
size: few
CDR3: CASSPDRLSYEQYF
DNA: TGTGCCAGCTCACCTGACAGGCTGTCCTACGAGCAGTACTTC

D: -
J: TRBJ1-1
length: 15
V: TRBV7-2
size: -
CDR3: CASSFAGTSNTEAFF
DNA: TGTGCCAGCAGTTTCGCCGGGACATCAAACACTGAAGCTTTCTTT

D: -
J: TRBJ2-1
length: 14
V: TRBV7-2
size: -
CDR3: CASSLDGSLDEQFF
DNA: TGTGCCAGCAGCTTAGATGGGAGTTTGGATGAGCAGTTCTTC

D: TRBD1
J: TRBJ2-7
length: 14
V: TRBV4-3
size: -
CDR3: CASSRGTGNYEQYF
DNA: TGCGCCAGCAGCCGGGGGACAGGGAACTACGAGCAGTACTTC

D: -
J: TRBJ2-1
length: 15
V: TRBV12-5
size: -
CDR3: CASGLAERGFFEQFF
DNA: TGTGCTAGTGGTTTGGCAGAGAGGGGGTTTTTTGAGCAGTTCTTC

D: -
J: TRBJ2-7
length: 16
V: TRBV11-2
size: few
CDR3: CASSDNLVGAPGEQYF
DNA: TGTGCCAGCAGCGACAACCTAGTTGGGGCGCCTGGCGAGCAGTACTTC

D: TRBD2
J: TRBJ2-1
length: 14
V: TRBV5-6
size: once
CDR3: CASSAGGTYNEQFF
DNA: TGTGCCAGCAGCGCCGGGGGGACTTACAATGAGCAGTTCTTC

D: -
J: TRBJ1-2
length: 13
V: TRBV19
size: -
CDR3: CASSMGQGGGYTF
DNA: TGTGCCAGTAGTATGGGTCAGGGTGGTGGCTACACCTTC

D: -
J: TRBJ1-1
length: 13
V: TRBV6-5
size: -
CDR3: CASTKSGEQEAFF
DNA: TGTGCCAGCACCAAGTCGGGGGAGCAGGAAGCTTTCTTT

D: TRBD2
J: TRBJ2-7
length: 15
V: TRBV9
size: once
CDR3: CASSVEGTSDYEQYF
DNA: TGTGCCAGCAGCGTAGAGGGGACTAGCGACTACGAGCAGTACTTC

D: -
J: TRBJ2-5
length: 12
V: TRBV6-5
size: -
CDR3: CASSTYQETQYF
DNA: TGTGCCAGCAGCACATACCAAGAGACCCAGTACTTC

D: -
J: TRBJ2-7
length: 11
V: TRBV27
size: -
CDR3: CATRTGYEQYF
DNA: TGTGCCACCAGGACGGGCTACGAGCAGTACTTC

D: TRBD1
J: TRBJ2-5
length: 16
V: TRBV13
size: -
CDR3: CASSLGQGATEETQYF
DNA: TGTGCCAGCAGCTTAGGGCAGGGGGCGACTGAGGAGACCCAGTACTTC

D: -
J: TRBJ2-5
length: 13
V: TRBV12-5
size: -
CDR3: CASGQIARETQYF
DNA: TGTGCTAGTGGTCAAATCGCCCGAGAGACCCAGTACTTC

D: TRBD1
J: TRBJ1-2
length: 17
V: TRBV4-3
size: -
CDR3: CASSQDIPDRGLDGYTF
DNA: TGCGCCAGCAGCCAAGATATACCCGACAGGGGGCTGGATGGCTACACCTTC

D: -
J: TRBJ2-1
length: 15
V: TRBV10-3
size: -
CDR3: CAISEISPRADEQFF
DNA: TGTGCCATCAGTGAGATAAGTCCCCGGGCCGATGAGCAGTTCTTC

D: TRBD2
J: TRBJ2-1
length: 15
V: TRBV9
size: -
CDR3: CASSVETGGLDEQFF
DNA: TGTGCCAGCAGCGTAGAGACGGGGGGGCTGGATGAGCAGTTCTTC

D: TRBD1
J: TRBJ1-1
length: 20
V: TRBV5-1
size: -
CDR3: CASSFPRSVGTGGHDTEAFF
DNA: TGCGCCAGCAGCTTTCCGCGGAGCGTCGGAACAGGGGGGCATGATACTGAAGCTTTCTTT

D: TRBD1
J: TRBJ1-2
length: 15
V: TRBV9
size: -
CDR3: CASSVGTAPNYGYTF
DNA: TGTGCCAGCAGCGTGGGGACAGCTCCCAACTATGGCTACACCTTC

D: -
J: TRBJ1-2
length: 13
V: TRBV29-1
size: -
CDR3: CSVEEGKNYGYTF
DNA: TGCAGCGTTGAAGAGGGGAAAAACTATGGCTACACCTTC

D: -
J: TRBJ2-5
length: 15
V: TRBV6-5
size: -
CDR3: CASSYWGGSTRTQYF
DNA: TGTGCCAGCAGTTACTGGGGCGGGTCGACGAGGACCCAGTACTTC

D: -
J: TRBJ2-1
length: 13
V: TRBV6-4
size: few
CDR3: CASSGVENNEQFF
DNA: TGTGCCAGCAGTGGGGTAGAGAATAATGAGCAGTTCTTC

D: -
J: TRBJ2-7
length: 14
V: TRBV7-9
size: -
CDR3: CASSLDRATYEQYF
DNA: TGTGCCAGCAGCTTAGACAGGGCAACCTACGAGCAGTACTTC

D: -
J: TRBJ1-1
length: 15
V: TRBV4-1
size: -
CDR3: CASSQVGGLNTEAFF
DNA: TGCGCCAGCAGCCAAGTAGGAGGGCTGAACACTGAAGCTTTCTTT

D: -
J: TRBJ2-7
length: 13
V: TRBV4-1
size: few
CDR3: CASSQPGRSEQYF
DNA: TGCGCCAGCAGCCAACCGGGACGGTCCGAGCAGTACTTC

D: -
J: TRBJ2-3
length: 18
V: TRBV19
size: once
CDR3: CASSIAPFGQRGADTQYF
DNA: TGTGCCAGTAGTATAGCCCCCTTCGGGCAGCGTGGCGCAGATACGCAGTATTTT

D: -
J: TRBJ1-1
length: 16
V: TRBV4-2
size: -
CDR3: CASSRHGGPAVDEAFF
DNA: TGTGCCAGCAGCCGCCACGGGGGCCCCGCGGTCGATGAAGCTTTCTTT

D: -
J: TRBJ2-7
length: 13
V: TRBV7-8
size: medium-sized
CDR3: CASSLGYTYEQYF
DNA: TGTGCCAGCAGCTTAGGGTATACCTACGAGCAGTACTTC

D: -
J: TRBJ1-2
length: 14
V: TRBV25-1
size: -
CDR3: CASSETGSSYGYTF
DNA: TGTGCCAGCAGCGAAACAGGGAGTAGCTATGGCTACACCTTC

D: -
J: TRBJ2-1
length: 13
V: TRBV9
size: -
CDR3: CASTQSTDNEQFF
DNA: TGTGCCAGTACCCAGTCGACTGACAATGAGCAGTTCTTC

D: -
J: TRBJ2-7
length: 11
V: TRBV5-6
size: medium-sized
CDR3: CASSLDEVQYF
DNA: TGTGCCAGCAGCTTGGATGAAGTGCAGTACTTC

D: TRBD1
J: TRBJ1-2
length: 16
V: TRBV25-1
size: -
CDR3: CASSDVAGTGGYGYTF
DNA: TGTGCCAGCAGTGATGTAGCCGGGACAGGGGGCTATGGCTACACCTTC

D: -
J: TRBJ2-7
length: 16
V: TRBV4-2
size: -
CDR3: CASSQDRQEPSYEQYF
DNA: TGTGCCAGCAGCCAAGATAGGCAGGAGCCCTCCTACGAGCAGTACTTC

D: -
J: TRBJ2-7
length: 13
V: TRBV4-1
size: -
CDR3: CASSPDHVYEQYF
DNA: TGCGCCAGCAGCCCGGACCATGTCTACGAGCAGTACTTC

D: TRBD2
J: TRBJ2-5
length: 16
V: TRBV5-1
size: once
CDR3: CASSAWTSGSGETQYF
DNA: TGCGCCAGCAGCGCGTGGACTAGCGGGAGCGGAGAGACCCAGTACTTC

D: -
J: TRBJ2-1
length: 13
V: TRBV6-5
size: -
CDR3: CASSYSGITAVVF
DNA: TGTGCCAGCAGTTACTCGGGGATTACCGCAGTAGTCTTC

D: -
J: TRBJ1-2
length: 15
V: TRBV6-6
size: -
CDR3: CASSYSPGSNYGYTF
DNA: TGTGCCAGCAGTTACTCTCCGGGGTCAAACTATGGCTACACCTTC

D: TRBD1
J: TRBJ1-1
length: 12
V: TRBV29-1
size: -
CDR3: CSVLQGTPEAFF
DNA: TGCAGCGTTCTACAGGGGACCCCTGAAGCTTTCTTT

D: TRBD1
J: TRBJ1-3
length: 16
V: TRBV7-9
size: -
CDR3: CASSPRDSYSGNTIYF
DNA: TGTGCCAGCAGCCCGAGGGACAGCTACTCTGGAAACACCATATATTTT

D: -
J: TRBJ1-2
length: 15
V: TRBV10-3
size: -
CDR3: CAISENYLASYGYTF
DNA: TGTGCCATCAGTGAGAATTATCTGGCCAGCTATGGCTACACCTTC

D: TRBD1
J: TRBJ2-7
length: 17
V: TRBV4-1
size: -
CDR3: CASSLTTGIGDRYEQYF
DNA: TGCGCCAGCAGCCTCACGACAGGGATAGGTGATCGCTACGAGCAGTACTTC

D: -
J: TRBJ2-3
length: 15
V: TRBV5-1
size: once
CDR3: CASSLWQGITDTQYF
DNA: TGCGCCAGCAGCTTGTGGCAGGGTATTACAGATACGCAGTATTTT

D: -
J: TRBJ1-4
length: 15
V: TRBV19
size: -
CDR3: CASTNAGLTNEKLFF
DNA: TGTGCCAGTACCAACGCGGGGTTAACTAATGAAAAACTGTTTTTT

D: TRBD1
J: TRBJ1-1
length: 15
V: TRBV4-2
size: -
CDR3: CASSQGARGDTEAFF
DNA: TGTGCCAGCAGCCAAGGGGCCAGGGGGGACACTGAAGCTTTCTTT

D: TRBD2
J: TRBJ2-7
length: 13
V: TRBV5-6
size: -
CDR3: CASSFLAGYEQYF
DNA: TGTGCCAGCAGCTTCCTAGCGGGTTACGAGCAGTACTTC

D: -
J: TRBJ1-2
length: 12
V: TRBV29-1
size: few
CDR3: CSVEDVREGYTF
DNA: TGCAGCGTTGAAGATGTGAGGGAAGGCTACACCTTC

D: TRBD1
J: TRBJ1-2
length: 15
V: TRBV27
size: -
CDR3: CASSPTGQGGYGYTF
DNA: TGTGCCAGCAGTCCCACGGGACAGGGTGGATATGGCTACACCTTC

D: -
J: TRBJ2-1
length: 13
V: TRBV10-2
size: -
CDR3: CASSITAANEQFF
DNA: TGCGCCAGCAGCATAACCGCCGCCAATGAGCAGTTCTTC

D: -
J: TRBJ2-4
length: 18
V: TRBV5-4
size: -
CDR3: CASSPDLITPLAKNIQYF
DNA: TGTGCCAGCAGCCCTGATCTCATAACTCCTCTAGCCAAAAACATTCAGTACTTC

D: -
J: TRBJ1-1
length: 14
V: TRBV19
size: -
CDR3: CASSIGLFNTEAFF
DNA: TGTGCCAGTAGTATAGGACTATTTAACACTGAAGCTTTCTTT

D: -
J: TRBJ1-1
length: 16
V: TRBV7-9
size: -
CDR3: CASSLEVVGFNTEAFF
DNA: TGTGCCAGCAGCTTAGAGGTCGTGGGGTTTAACACTGAAGCTTTCTTT

D: -
J: TRBJ2-1
length: 16
V: TRBV14
size: -
CDR3: CASSLTSFFSYNEQFF
DNA: TGTGCCAGCAGTCTGACTAGTTTTTTCTCCTACAATGAGCAGTTCTTC

D: -
J: TRBJ2-7
length: 14
V: TRBV19
size: -
CDR3: CASSIGQGSYEQYF
DNA: TGTGCCAGTAGTATAGGCCAGGGGTCCTACGAGCAGTACTTC

D: -
J: TRBJ1-4
length: 14
V: TRBV9
size: -
CDR3: CASSVGQIDEKLFF
DNA: TGTGCCAGCAGCGTAGGCCAGATAGATGAAAAACTGTTTTTT

D: -
J: TRBJ2-2
length: 14
V: TRBV5-1
size: -
CDR3: CASSLFETAGELFF
DNA: TGCGCCAGCAGCCTGTTTGAAACCGCCGGGGAGCTGTTTTTT

D: -
J: TRBJ2-2
length: 15
V: TRBV7-2
size: -
CDR3: CASSGLAGYSGELFF
DNA: TGTGCCAGCAGTGGTCTGGCAGGGTATAGTGGGGAGCTGTTTTTT

D: TRBD1
J: TRBJ1-5
length: 16
V: TRBV11-2
size: -
CDR3: CASSLAAGGSNQPQHF
DNA: TGTGCCAGCAGCTTAGCGGCAGGGGGTAGCAATCAGCCCCAGCATTTT

D: -
J: TRBJ1-2
length: 16
V: TRBV28
size: once
CDR3: CASSFHQIKGAYGYTF
DNA: TGTGCCAGCAGTTTTCACCAAATCAAGGGTGCCTATGGCTACACCTTC

D: -
J: TRBJ1-4
length: 15
V: TRBV19
size: -
CDR3: CASSMGAGANEKLFF
DNA: TGTGCCAGTAGTATGGGGGCAGGGGCAAATGAAAAACTGTTTTTT